This note documents a single TCR beta chain sequence. This clone was recorded only once. Its antigen target is currently unknown. Base qualities are missing; no much larger clone stands one base away. Enrolling through a virtual design, the prospective study's participants ranged in age from about 18 to 100 years and lived across roughly 23 United States geographic areas. In the prospective study, cohorts were assigned on the basis of participant-reported clinical history obtained from a screening survey and a study questionnaire. Recovered participants in ImmuneRACE Cohort 3 were defined by two consecutive negative NP/OP PCR tests, clearance by a healthcare professional, or resolution of symptoms. Each participant in the prospective study had whole blood, serum and a nasopharyngeal or oropharyngeal swab collected by mobile phlebotomists. Participants in the prospective study had the option to provide additional blood draws and questionnaires over a roughly two-month period. Blood samples from the prospective study were shipped frozen or at room temperature prior to DNA extraction.

TCRbeta CDR3 regions were amplified from genomic DNA using the immunoSEQ Assay, a bias-controlled multiplex PCR. The study's processing was this. The number of nucleated cells in each sample was estimated by amplification of reference gene primers within the assay. To quantify the absolute abundance of each unique TCRbeta CDR3 rearrangement, sequence reads were collapsed and filtered. For each sample, productive Simpson clonality was calculated as the square root of Simpson's diversity index across productive rearrangements. The source is immuneACCESS, and TCRdb retained only in-frame sequences with V and J called. Part of the clones is not carried over; for the studies checked, unresolved V genes explain less than half of this, and the remainder is unexplained. V and J calls and clone size are copied from that table; D and trimming were computed from the DNA. The sample table records 250,000 to 300,000 clones; 86% of these occur just once. The ten largest clones represent about 14% of the sample.

The data are from a study of blood T cell repertoires in COVID-19 (dated by TCRdb to 2018 to 2020). With regard to the full study: Samples from collaborators originated in the United States, Italy and Spain and spanned both the acute and convalescent phases of COVID-19. The material from the prospective study consisted of cDNA or gDNA derived from T cells, B-cell-depleted T cells, or PBMCs. Deeply sampled blood TCRbeta repertoires from subjects exposed to, actively infected with, or recovered from COVID-19 were included in the dataset. The repertoires were made available in a free public database intended to serve as a resource for research on the immune response to SARS-CoV-2. The samples were drawn from the first 160 participants of the ongoing ImmuneRACE study and from about 1,200 subjects provided by 6 global collaborators. Sample metadata almost always included a de-identified subject ID, COVID-19 status, age in years and sex. Where available, HLA class I and class II types were taken from metadata supplied by the sample provider and were not determined by assay-based typing.

Per the germline V gene, MNHNS is the CDR1 and SASEGT is the CDR2. The CDR3 measures 14 amino acids from cysteine to phenylalanine. Only the CDR3 part of the read is kept: 42 bases, read in frame from the first base. Unmatched junction bases come to 3, with V trimmed by 1 base and J by 3 bases. The study at large found these results: Clinical and demographic metadata were provided uncurated, with the amount varying by source and participant.

This receptor was identified in a man aged 18 to 35 who had recovered from COVID-19. The material sequenced was PBMCs or T cells enriched from blood (not recorded which). The V and J genes are TRBV6-1 and TRBJ2-7; 7 bases in the junction line up with TRBD2. Read as DNA, the sequence is TGTGCCAGCAGTGAAGGTAGCGGGTACTACGAGCAGTACTTC. Its coded protein is CASSEGSGYYEQYF.